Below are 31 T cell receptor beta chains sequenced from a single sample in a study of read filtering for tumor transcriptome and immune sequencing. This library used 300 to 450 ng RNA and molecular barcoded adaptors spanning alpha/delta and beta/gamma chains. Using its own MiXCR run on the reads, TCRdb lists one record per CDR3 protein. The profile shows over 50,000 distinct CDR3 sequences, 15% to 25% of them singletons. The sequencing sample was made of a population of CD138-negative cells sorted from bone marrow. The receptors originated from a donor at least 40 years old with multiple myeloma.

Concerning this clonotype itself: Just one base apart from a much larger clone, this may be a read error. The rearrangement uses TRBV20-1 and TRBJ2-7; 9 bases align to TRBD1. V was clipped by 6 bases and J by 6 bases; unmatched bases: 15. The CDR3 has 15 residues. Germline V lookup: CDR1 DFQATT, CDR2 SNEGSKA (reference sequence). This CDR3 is CSALARDRDLGEQYF. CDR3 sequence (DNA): TGCAGTGCCCTCGCCCGGGACAGGGATTTAGGCGAGCAGTACTTC.

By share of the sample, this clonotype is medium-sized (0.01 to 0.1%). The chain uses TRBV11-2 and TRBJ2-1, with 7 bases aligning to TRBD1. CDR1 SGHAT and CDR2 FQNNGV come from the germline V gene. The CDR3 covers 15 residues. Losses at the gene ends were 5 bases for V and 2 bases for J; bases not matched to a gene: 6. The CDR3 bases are TGTGCCAGCAGCGTTCCCGGGACAGCCTACAATGAGCAGTTCTTC. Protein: CASSVPGTAYNEQFF.

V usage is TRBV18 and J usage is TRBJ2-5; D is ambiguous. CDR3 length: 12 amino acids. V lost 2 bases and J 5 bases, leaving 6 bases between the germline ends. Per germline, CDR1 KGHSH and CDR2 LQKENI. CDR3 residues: CASSPSGETQYF. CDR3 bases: TGTGCCAGCTCACCATCGGGTGAGACCCAGTACTTC.

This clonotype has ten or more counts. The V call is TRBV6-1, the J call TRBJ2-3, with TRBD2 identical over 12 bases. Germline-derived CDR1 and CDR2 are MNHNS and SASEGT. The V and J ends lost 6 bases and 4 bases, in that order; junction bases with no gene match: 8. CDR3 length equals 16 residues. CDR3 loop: CASRYRTSGAADTQYF. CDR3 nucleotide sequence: TGTGCCAGCAGATACCGGACTAGCGGGGCGGCAGATACGCAGTATTTT.

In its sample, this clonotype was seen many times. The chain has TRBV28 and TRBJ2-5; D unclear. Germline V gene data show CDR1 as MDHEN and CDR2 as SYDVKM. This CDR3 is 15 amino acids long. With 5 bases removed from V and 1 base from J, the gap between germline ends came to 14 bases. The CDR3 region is CASSGPGWGQETQYF. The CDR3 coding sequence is TGTGCCAGCAGTGGCCCCGGGTGGGGCCAAGAGACCCAGTACTTC.

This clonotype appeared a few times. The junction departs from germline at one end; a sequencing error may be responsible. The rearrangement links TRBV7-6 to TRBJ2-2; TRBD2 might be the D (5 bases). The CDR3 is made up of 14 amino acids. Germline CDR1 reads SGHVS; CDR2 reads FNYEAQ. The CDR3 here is CASSLGTNTGKLFF. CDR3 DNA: TGTGCCAGCAGCTTAGGGACGAACACCGGGAAGCTGTTTTTT. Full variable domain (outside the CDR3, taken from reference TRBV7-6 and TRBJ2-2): GAGVSQSPRYKVTKRGQDVALRCDPISGHVSLYWYRQALGQGPEFLTYFNYEAQQDKSGLPNDRFSAERPEGSISTLTIQRTEQRDSAMYRCASSLGTNTGKLFFGEGSRLTVL.

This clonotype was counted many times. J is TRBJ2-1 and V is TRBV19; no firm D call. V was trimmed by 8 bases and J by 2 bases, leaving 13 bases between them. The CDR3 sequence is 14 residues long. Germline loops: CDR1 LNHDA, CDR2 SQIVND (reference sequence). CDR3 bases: TGTGCCAGTCACGACGCCTCAACCTACAATGAGCAGTTCTTC. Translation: CASHDASTYNEQFF.

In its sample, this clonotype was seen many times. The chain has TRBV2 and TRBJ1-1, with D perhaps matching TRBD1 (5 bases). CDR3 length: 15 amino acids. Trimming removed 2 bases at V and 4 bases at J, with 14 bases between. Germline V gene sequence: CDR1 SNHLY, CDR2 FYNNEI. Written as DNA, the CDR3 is TGTGCCAGCAGTGAACGAAAAGGGAGGGGCACTGAAGCTTTCTTT. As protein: CASSERKGRGTEAFF.

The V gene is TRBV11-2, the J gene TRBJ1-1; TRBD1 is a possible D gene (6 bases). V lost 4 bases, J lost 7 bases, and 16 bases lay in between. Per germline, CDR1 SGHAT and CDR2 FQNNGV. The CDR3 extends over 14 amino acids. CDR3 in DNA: TGTGCCAGCAGCTCTACAGGGTTGGAAGGTGAAGCTTTCTTT. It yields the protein CASSSTGLEGEAFF.

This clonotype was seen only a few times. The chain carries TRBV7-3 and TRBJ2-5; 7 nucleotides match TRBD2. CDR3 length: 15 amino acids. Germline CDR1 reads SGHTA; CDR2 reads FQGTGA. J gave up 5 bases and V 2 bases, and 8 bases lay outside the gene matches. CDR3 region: CASSLAGAGLETQYF. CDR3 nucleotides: TGTGCCAGCAGCTTAGCGGGAGCAGGTTTGGAGACCCAGTACTTC.

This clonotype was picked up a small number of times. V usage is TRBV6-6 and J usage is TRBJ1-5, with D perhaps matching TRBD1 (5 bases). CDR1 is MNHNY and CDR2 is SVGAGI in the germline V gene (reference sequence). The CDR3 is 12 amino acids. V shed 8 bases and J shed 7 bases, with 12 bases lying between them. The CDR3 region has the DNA TGTGCCAGCCGTATTGGGGCCCAGCCCCAGCATTTT. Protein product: CASRIGAQPQHF.

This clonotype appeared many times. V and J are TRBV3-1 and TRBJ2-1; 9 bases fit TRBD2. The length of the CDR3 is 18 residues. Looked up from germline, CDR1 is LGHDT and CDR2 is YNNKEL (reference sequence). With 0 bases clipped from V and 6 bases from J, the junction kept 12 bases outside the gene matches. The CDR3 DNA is TGTGCCAGCAGCCAAGATGAGGCGGGGGGGCTATTAGGCAATGAGCAGTTCTTC. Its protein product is CASSQDEAGGLLGNEQFF.

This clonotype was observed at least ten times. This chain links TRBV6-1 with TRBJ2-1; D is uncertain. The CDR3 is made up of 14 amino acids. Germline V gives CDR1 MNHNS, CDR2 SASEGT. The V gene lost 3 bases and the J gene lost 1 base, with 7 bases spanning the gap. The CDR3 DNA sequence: TGTGCCAGCAGTGACGTAGCTTCCTACAATGAGCAGTTCTTC. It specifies CASSDVASYNEQFF.

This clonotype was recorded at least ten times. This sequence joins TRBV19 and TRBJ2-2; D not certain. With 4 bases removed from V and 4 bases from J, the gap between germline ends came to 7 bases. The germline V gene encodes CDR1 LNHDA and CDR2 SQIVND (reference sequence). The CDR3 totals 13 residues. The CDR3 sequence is CASSTTVTGELFF. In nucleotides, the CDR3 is TGTGCCAGTAGTACAACAGTCACCGGGGAGCTGTTTTTT.

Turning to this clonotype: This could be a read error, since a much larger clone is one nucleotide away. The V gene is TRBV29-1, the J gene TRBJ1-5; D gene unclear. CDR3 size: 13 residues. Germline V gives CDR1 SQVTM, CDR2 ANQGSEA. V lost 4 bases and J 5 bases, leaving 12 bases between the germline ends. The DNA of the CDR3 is TGCAGCGTTGGTAGTAGCAGCCATCAGCCCCAGCATTTT. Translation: CSVGSSSHQPQHF.

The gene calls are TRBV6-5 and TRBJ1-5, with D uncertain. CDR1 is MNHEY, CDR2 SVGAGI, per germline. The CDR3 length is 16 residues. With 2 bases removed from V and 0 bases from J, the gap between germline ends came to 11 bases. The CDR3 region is CASSYGPSYSNQPQHF. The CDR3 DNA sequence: TGTGCCAGCAGTTACGGGCCATCCTATAGCAATCAGCCCCAGCATTTT.

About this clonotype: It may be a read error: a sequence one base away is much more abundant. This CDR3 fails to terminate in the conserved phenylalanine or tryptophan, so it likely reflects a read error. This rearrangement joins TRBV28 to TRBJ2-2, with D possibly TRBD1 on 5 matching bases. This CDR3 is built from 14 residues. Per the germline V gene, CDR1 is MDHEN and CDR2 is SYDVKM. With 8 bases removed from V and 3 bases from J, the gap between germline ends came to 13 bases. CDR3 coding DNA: TGTGCCAGCCTCGCAGGGATGTACACCGGGGAGCTGTTTCTT. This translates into CASLAGMYTGELFL.

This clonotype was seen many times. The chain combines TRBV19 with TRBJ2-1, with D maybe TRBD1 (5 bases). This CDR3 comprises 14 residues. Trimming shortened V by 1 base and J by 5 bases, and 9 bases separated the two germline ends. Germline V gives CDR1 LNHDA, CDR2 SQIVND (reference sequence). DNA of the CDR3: TGTGCCAGTAGTATAGGGGGCTGGGACAATGAGCAGTTCTTC. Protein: CASSIGGWDNEQFF.

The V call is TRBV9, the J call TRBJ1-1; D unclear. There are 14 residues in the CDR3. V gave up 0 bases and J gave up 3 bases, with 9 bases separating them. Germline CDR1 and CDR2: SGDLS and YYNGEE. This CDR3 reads CASSVDPRDTEAFF. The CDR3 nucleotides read TGTGCCAGCAGCGTAGACCCACGGGACACTGAAGCTTTCTTT. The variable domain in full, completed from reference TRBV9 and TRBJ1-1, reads DSGVTQTPKHLITATGQRVTLRCSPRSGDLSVYWYQQSLDQGLQFLIQYYNGEERAKGNILERFSAQQFPDLHSELNLSSLELGDSALYFCASSVDPRDTEAFFGQGTRLTVV.

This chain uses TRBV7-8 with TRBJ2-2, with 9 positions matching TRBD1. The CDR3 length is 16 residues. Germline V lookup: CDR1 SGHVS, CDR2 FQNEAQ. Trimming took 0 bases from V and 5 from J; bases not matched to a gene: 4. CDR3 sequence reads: CASSLAGTGWTGELFF. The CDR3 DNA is TGTGCCAGCAGCTTAGCCGGGACAGGGTGGACCGGGGAGCTGTTTTTT.

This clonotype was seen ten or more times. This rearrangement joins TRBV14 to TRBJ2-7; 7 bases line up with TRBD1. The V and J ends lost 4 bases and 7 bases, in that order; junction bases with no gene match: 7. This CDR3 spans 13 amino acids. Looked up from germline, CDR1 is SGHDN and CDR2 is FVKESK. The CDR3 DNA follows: TGTGCCAGCAGCCGGGACAGCTTTGGGGAGCAGTACTTC. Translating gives CASSRDSFGEQYF.

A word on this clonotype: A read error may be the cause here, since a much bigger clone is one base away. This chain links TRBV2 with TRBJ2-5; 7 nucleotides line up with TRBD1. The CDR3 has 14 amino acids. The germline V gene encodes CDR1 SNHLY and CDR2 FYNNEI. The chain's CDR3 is CASSATGTQETQHF. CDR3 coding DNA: TGTGCCAGCAGTGCGACAGGGACCCAAGAGACCCAGCACTTC.

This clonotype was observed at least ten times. The CDR3 is CAWSAHISTNEKLFF. DNA for the CDR3: TGTGCCTGGAGTGCCCACATTTCGACTAATGAAAAACTGTTTTTT. The V and J genes are TRBV30 and TRBJ1-4; D not certain. Per the germline V gene, CDR1 is GTSNPN and CDR2 is SVGIG (reference sequence). V lost 1 base, J lost 2 bases, and 11 bases lay in between. The CDR3 spans 15 residues.

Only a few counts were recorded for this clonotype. CDR3 region: CASSYSLRNTEAFF. Here the CDR3 DNA reads TGTGCCAGCAGTTACTCGTTAAGGAACACTGAAGCTTTCTTT. The chain combines TRBV6-6 with TRBJ1-1, with D hard to call. Trimming cost V 0 bases and J 1 base, with 6 bases left between them. Germline V gives CDR1 MNHNY, CDR2 SVGAGI (reference sequence). The CDR3 is made up of 14 amino acids.

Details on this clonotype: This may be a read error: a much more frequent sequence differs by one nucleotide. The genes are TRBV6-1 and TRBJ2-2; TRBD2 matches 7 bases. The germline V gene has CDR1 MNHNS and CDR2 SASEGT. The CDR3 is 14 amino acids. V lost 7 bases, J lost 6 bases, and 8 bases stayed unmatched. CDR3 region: CASKPGTNSGELFF. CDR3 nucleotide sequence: TGTGCCAGCAAACCCGGGACTAACTCCGGGGAGCTGTTTTTT.

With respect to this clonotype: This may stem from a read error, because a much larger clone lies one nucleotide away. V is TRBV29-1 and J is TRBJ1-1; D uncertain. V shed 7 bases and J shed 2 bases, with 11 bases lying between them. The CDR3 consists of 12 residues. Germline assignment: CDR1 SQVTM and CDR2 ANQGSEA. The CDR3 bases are TGCAGCGACCAGCAGAGCAACACTGAAGCTTTCTTT. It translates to CSDQQSNTEAFF.

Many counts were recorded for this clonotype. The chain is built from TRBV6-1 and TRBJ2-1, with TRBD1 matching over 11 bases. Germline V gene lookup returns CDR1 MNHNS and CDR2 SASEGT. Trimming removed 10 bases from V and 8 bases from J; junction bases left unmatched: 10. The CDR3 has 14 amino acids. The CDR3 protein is CATTGQGVIHEQFF. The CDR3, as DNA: TGTGCCACCACGGGACAGGGGGTAATCCATGAGCAGTTCTTC.

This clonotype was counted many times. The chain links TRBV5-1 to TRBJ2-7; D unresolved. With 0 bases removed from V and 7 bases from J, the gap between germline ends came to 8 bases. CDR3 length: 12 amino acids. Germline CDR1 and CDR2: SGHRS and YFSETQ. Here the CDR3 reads CASSLGDGEQYF. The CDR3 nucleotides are TGCGCCAGCAGCTTGGGCGATGGGGAGCAGTACTTC. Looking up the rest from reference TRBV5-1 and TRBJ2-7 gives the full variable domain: KAGVTQTPRYLIKTRGQQVTLSCSPISGHRSVSWYQQTPGQGLQFLFEYFSETQRNKGNFPGRFSGRQFSNSRSEMNVSTLELGDSALYLCASSLGDGEQYFGPGTRLTVT.

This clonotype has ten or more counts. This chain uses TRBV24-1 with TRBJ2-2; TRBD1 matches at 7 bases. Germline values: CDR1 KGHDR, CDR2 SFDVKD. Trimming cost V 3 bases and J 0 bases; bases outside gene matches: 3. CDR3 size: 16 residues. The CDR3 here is CATSDTTGSNTGELFF. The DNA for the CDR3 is TGTGCCACCAGTGATACGACAGGGTCGAACACCGGGGAGCTGTTTTTT.

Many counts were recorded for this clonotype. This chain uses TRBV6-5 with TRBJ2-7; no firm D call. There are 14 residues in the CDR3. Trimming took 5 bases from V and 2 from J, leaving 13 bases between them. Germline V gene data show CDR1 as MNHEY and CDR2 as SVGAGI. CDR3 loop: CASSRQANAYEQYF. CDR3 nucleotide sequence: TGTGCCAGCAGTAGGCAGGCCAACGCCTACGAGCAGTACTTC.

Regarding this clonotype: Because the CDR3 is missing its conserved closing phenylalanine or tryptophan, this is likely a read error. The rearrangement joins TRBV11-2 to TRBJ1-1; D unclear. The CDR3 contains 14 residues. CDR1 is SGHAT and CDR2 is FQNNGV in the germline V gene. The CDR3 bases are TGTGCCAGCTGCTTCGTTGCAGCGAACACTGAAGCTTTCATT. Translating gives CASCFVAANTEAFI.